Given below is one T cell receptor beta chain in context. Authors' methods: Estimates of nucleated cell counts were drawn from the amplification of reference gene primers. Clones were read by immunoSEQ multiplex PCR, and TCRdb kept only the in-frame ones, dropping some. D and trimming were read from the DNA, whereas the V and J calls and clone size are those reported in that table. The table lists around 620,000 clones, around 89% of them singletons. The CDR3 length is 17 residues. Trimming removed 4 bases from V and 0 bases from J, with 16 bases in between. The germline gives CDR1 SGHDN, CDR2 FVKESK. The entry originates in a study of blood T cell repertoires in COVID-19. Study details: Nucleic acid was either cDNA or gDNA, and it came from T cells, B-cell-depleted T cells, or PBMCs.

Sample: peripheral blood. J is TRBJ2-1 and V is TRBV14; D is possibly TRBD2 (6 bases). The clonotype was recovered from a woman aged 18-29 years with acute or convalescent COVID-19. The CDR3 region is CASSPPGLADSYNEQFF. The DNA for the CDR3 is TGTGCCAGCAGCCCACCGGGATTAGCGGACTCCTACAATGAGCAGTTCTTC.